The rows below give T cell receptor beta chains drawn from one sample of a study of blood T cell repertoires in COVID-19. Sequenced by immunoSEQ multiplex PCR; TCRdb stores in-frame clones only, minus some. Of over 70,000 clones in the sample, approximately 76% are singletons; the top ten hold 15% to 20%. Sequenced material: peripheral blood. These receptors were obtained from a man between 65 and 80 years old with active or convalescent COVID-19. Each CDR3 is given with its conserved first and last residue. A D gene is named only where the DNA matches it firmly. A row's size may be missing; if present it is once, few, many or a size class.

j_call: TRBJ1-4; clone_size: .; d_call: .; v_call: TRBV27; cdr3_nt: TGTGCCAGCAGTTTTTCGTGGAGGACTAATGAAAAACTGTTTTTT; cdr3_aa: CASSFSWRTNEKLFF
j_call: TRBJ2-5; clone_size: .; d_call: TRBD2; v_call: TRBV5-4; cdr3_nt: TGTGCCATCCCGGCCGGGGGGGCCGGGGAGACCCAGTACTTC; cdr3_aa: CAIPAGGAGETQYF
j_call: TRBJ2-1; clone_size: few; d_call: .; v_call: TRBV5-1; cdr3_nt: TGCGCCAGCAGCGTTGCGTACCGATCCTACAATGAGCAGTTCTTC; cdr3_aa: CASSVAYRSYNEQFF
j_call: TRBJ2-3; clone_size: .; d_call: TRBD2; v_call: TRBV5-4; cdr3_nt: TGTGCCAGCAGCCCCAATCGCGGACTAGCGAGGGGGGATACGCAGTATTTT; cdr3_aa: CASSPNRGLARGDTQYF
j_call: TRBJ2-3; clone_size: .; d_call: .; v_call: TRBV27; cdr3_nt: TGTGCCAGCGTAGGCGGGGGCACAGATACGCAGTATTTT; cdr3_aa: CASVGGGTDTQYF
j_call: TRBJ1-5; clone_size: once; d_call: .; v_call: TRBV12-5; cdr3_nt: TGTGCTAGTGGTTTGTTAGAATTGAGCAATCAGCCCCAGCATTTT; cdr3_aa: CASGLLELSNQPQHF
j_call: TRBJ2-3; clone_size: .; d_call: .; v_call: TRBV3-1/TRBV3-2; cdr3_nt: TGTGCCAGCAGCCAAGTCGGAGGTACGCAGTATTTT; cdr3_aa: CASSQVGGTQYF
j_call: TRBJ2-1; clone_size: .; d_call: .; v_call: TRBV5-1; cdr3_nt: TGCGCCAGCAGCCCGGGGACTCCGGGGCTTTGGGTTGAGCAGTTCTTC; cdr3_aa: CASSPGTPGLWVEQFF
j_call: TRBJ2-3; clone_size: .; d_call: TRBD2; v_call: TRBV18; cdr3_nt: TGTGCCAGCTCCCGCACCAGAGCGGGGGGGCCGGTTGAGCAGTATTTT; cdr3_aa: CASSRTRAGGPVEQYF
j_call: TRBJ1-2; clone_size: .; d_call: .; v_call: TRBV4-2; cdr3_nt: TGTGCCAGCAGCCAAGAAGTCGTCAGGCTCCATGGCTACACCTTC; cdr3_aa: CASSQEVVRLHGYTF
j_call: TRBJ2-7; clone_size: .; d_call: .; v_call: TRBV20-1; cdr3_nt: TGCAGTGCTAGTATCCCAGGTTCCTACGAGCAGTACTTC; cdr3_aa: CSASIPGSYEQYF